This T cell receptor beta chain was sequenced for a study of cytomegalovirus exposure and HLA in healthy donors (dated 2017 in TCRdb). About the full investigation: According to an earlier analysis of 450 to 650 of the donors, about 179 million T cells yielded roughly 110 million unique TCR beta sequences and approximately 280 Gb of sequence data. Genome-wide SNP genotypes for about 55% of the roughly 670 donors were used in a later genetic analysis, which treated that subset as a discovery cohort. Donor age, sex, ethnicity and CMV serostatus were compiled alongside the repertoire data. An early release that covered about 600 HLA-typed donors contained approximately 300 gigabases of sequencing data and about 93 million unique TCR sequences. Among some 410 genotyped donors of the cohort, an average of around 220,000 unique TCR beta nucleotide sequences was sequenced per donor, of which roughly 18% were non-productive. The study profiled the T cell repertoires of hundreds of subjects by immunosequencing and related them to cytomegalovirus serostatus. In an earlier analysis of roughly 600 of the donors, high-throughput TCR beta sequencing was used to judge whether each TCR beta V gene segment behaved as functional or pseudogenic. Because of strong linkage in the cohort, four to six DR-DQ haplotypes were treated as single units for association and clustering. Typing coverage differed by locus: A, B, C, DRB1 and DQB1 were typed in roughly 629-630 donors, DQA1 in about 560, DPA1 in 600 to 610, and DPB1 in 400 to 490. Rather than drawing on any new phenotypic data, the later analysis identified candidate immune exposures from TCR beta sequences and the way those sequences occurred across donors. HLA typing included class I and class II loci at four-digit resolution. The study combined high-throughput TCR immunosequencing, statistical association of individual TCRs with disease status, and machine learning to predict cytomegalovirus infection status. Every discovery cohort repertoire had been produced on one sequencing platform. The aim of the study was to test whether cataloging public T cell receptors could identify signatures of past pathogen exposure. A separate validation cohort of roughly 110 different subjects was used in addition to the 666-subject first cohort. A later analysis re-analyzed previously published TCR beta repertoires from approximately 700 donors and added high-resolution HLA genotyping to study TCR occurrence patterns. Among the roughly 400 genotyped donors, around 81% belonged to the genetic ancestry cluster associated with self-reported Caucasian donors. Points the paper makes about the study in general: In vitro tests confirmed that a few of the cytomegalovirus-associated TCR beta chains recognize cytomegalovirus antigens. In a later analysis, HLA-associated TCR beta chains were found to be more clonally expanded and to have lower generation probabilities than equally common non-associated chains. In an earlier analysis of roughly 500 of the donors, most TCR beta V segments appeared in productive rearrangements about 87% or about 30% of the time, broadly matching IMGT annotations. In a later analysis, most CMV-associated TCR beta chains were found to appear HLA-restricted, with HLA associations seemingly driven largely by CMV exposure. It was suggested by the authors that the approach could potentially be generalized to other disease states and immunological phenotypes. When HLA alleles, especially DR and DQ, strongly co-occurred, attributing TCR associations to individual alleles was difficult. A later analysis reported that several top co-occurrence clusters appeared linked to parvovirus B19, influenza, CMV and Epstein-Barr virus. In the study, about 150 TCR beta chains were listed as associated with cytomegalovirus. Cytomegalovirus status was reported to be diagnosed by the classifier with high specificity and sensitivity in both the original and validation cohorts. The earlier analysis of approximately 590 of the donors excluded 15 to 20 rarely observed V segments, including chromosome 9 orphons, because counts were too low. According to a later analysis, TCR association rates differed among HLA loci, with DRB1 alleles showing the most associated TCRs and HLA-C alleles showing the fewest. For the cohort, immune exposure information was limited to CMV serostatus. In this cohort, only TCR beta chains were sequenced, and detectable features were limited by the absence of alpha or paired-chain data. A cluster of highly shared sequence variants was judged likely to represent a technical artifact of the sequencing pipeline. Roughly uniform sequencing depth across donors was assumed in presence/absence analyses, although this assumption may not hold. Most TCR sequences were observed very rarely across donors, whereas some public TCRs were present in many individuals. Because HLA typing was unavailable for some donors at each locus, only the typed subset was used in association tests. A further reported finding was that TCR beta sequences accurately predicted the HLA-A and HLA-B alleles for most subjects in the first cohort. Some IMGT-functional V segments, including TRBV6-2 and TRBV6-3, could not be distinguished by the 87-base-pair reads and were therefore excluded. In a later genetic analysis, a missense DCLRE1C variant was associated with V-gene and J-gene trimming of TCR beta chains, and the association was replicated in an independent cohort. Correlated functional status among segregating V segments might reflect linkage disequilibrium, but an unknown experimental factor could not be ruled out. At a false discovery rate of 0.05, a later analysis linked approximately 18,000 TCR beta sequences to specific HLA alleles. In a later genetic analysis, fewer N-insertions in productive TCRs were reported among donors in an Asian-associated ancestry cluster than the approximately 670-donor mean.

In total, approximately 690 healthy bone marrow donors made up the cohort. Cohort members were all nominally healthy when sampled, although unrecorded immune exposures were likely present. The donor was CMV seropositive and was included in the group of about 290 seropositive cohort members. A peripheral blood sample was collected from each donor, and TCR beta sequencing was performed on peripheral blood mononuclear cells. Genomic DNA extraction from the blood cell samples was performed with the Qiagen DNeasy Blood Extraction Kit. This clone was counted a few times. This receptor's antigen is unknown. Base qualities are missing; no much larger clone stands one base away. Clipping removes 8 bases from V and 4 bases from J, with 6 as the unmatched junction base count. The CDR3, cysteine through phenylalanine, is 14 amino acids long. The DNA shown is the 42-base CDR3, in frame from base 1. The germline V gene (reference sequence) specifies LNHDA as CDR1 and SQIVND as CDR2.

The method was the immunoSEQ multiplex PCR assay. For the multiplex PCR, a mixture combining 60 forward primers for TCR Vbeta segments and 13 reverse primers for TCR Jbeta segments was used. A multiplex PCR assay on genomic DNA amplified the CDR3 region of rearranged TCR beta genes. On the Illumina HiSeq System, the amplified TCR beta libraries were sequenced as 87-base-pair reads. Under the source paper's analysis protocol: Across the 670 or so repertoires, a later analysis counted approximately 75 million unique TCR beta chains, roughly 11 million of which were shared by at least two donors. To remove PCR and sequencing errors, raw reads were error-corrected and collapsed into unique sequences using a nearest-neighbor algorithm that merged closely related sequences. Alignment of CDR3 sequences to IMGT reference sequences was used to assign V, D and J gene segments. For a sequence to be retained, a match of at least six nucleotides to both a V gene segment and a J gene segment was required. Rearrangements were called productive when the CDR3 lacked stop codons and stayed in frame with V and J; all others were non-productive. CDR3 was defined by IMGT convention, running from the second conserved V-encoded cysteine to the conserved J-encoded phenylalanine. The earlier analysis of about 570 of the donors excluded any sequence lacking an unambiguous match to a single V gene segment. An earlier analysis of about 590 of the donors classified V segments as functional when productive rearrangements were above 56.7% and as segregating when the standard deviation between donors was above 5%. A statistical classification framework was developed to diagnose cytomegalovirus status using the catalog of TCR beta chain sequences. V and J gene assignment, in a later analysis, came from comparing TCR nucleotide sequences with IMGT/GENE-DB human TR gene sequences. A later analysis assigned CDR3 sequences and most-parsimonious VDJ recombination scenarios with the TCRdist pipeline. A later analysis defined each TCR beta chain by its CDR3 amino acid sequence plus V-gene family, and excluded reads lacking a unique V-gene family. In a later analysis, 550 to 650 highly shared, low-generation-probability nucleotide sequences were removed to address suspected cross-contamination and a sequencing artifact. In a later analysis, a clonal expansion index was calculated for each public chain from normalized within-repertoire ranks of inferred template counts. Generation probabilities in a later analysis came from a VDJ recombination model fitted to out-of-frame rearrangements, and those results were checked against IGoR. In a later analysis, hypergeometric tests were used to score TCR-TCR, TCR-HLA and TCR-CMV co-occurrence, with a repertoire-size bias correction applied to TCR pairs. False discovery rates were estimated in a later analysis by permuting HLA or CMV assignments 20 times. In a later analysis, co-occurring TCRs were grouped using DBSCAN, with TCRdist sequence similarity added in when clustering inside HLA-allele-positive subsets. For co-occurrence clustering, repertoires with fewer than 30,000 or more than 120,000 public chains were excluded, along with five repertoires with anomalous nucleotide sharing. TCRdb obtained this table from immuneACCESS and retained in-frame rearrangements with V and J assigned. These tables miss some clones; where compared with another copy, unresolved V genes account for less than half of the shortfall, and the remainder is unexplained. The V and J calls and clone size are taken from that table; D and trimming were inferred from the DNA. This sample gives 95,000 to 150,000 clones in total; more than 70% of them show up just once. Roughly 9.3% of the sample is in the top ten clones.

This receptor was identified in a woman aged 45-60 years in good health and CMV-seropositive. The sample was PBMCs. The chain uses TRBV19 and TRBJ2-2, and TRBD2 aligns with 8 junction nucleotides. The CDR3 protein is CASAGGLRTGELFF. The bases read TGTGCCAGTGCGGGGGGTCTTCGCACCGGGGAGCTGTTTTTT.